The 22 T cell receptor beta chains reported below all come from one sample, sequenced in a study of cytomegalovirus exposure and HLA in healthy donors. A multiplex PCR was run with 60 Vbeta primers and 13 Jbeta primers. The repertoire was sequenced with immunoSEQ multiplex PCR; TCRdb's copy has only in-frame clones and lacks some. In all, the sample yields 80,000 to 95,000 clones. Sequencing input: PBMCs. The origin of the receptors is a woman in her twenties or thirties in good health and CMV-seronegative.

The V call is TRBV6-1, the J call TRBJ1-3; TRBD1 aligns across 9 bases. J was trimmed by 8 bases and V by 4 bases; bases with no gene match: 15. The CDR3 is 17 residues long. Per germline, CDR1 MNHNS and CDR2 SASEGT. Here the CDR3 DNA reads TGTGCCAGCAGTGTGAACCCGGGACAGGGAAACATTGACACCATATATTTT. It specifies CASSVNPGQGNIDTIYF.

The CDR3 loop reads CASSQGGTGETQYF. CDR3 nucleotides: TGCGCCAGCAGCCAGGGAGGGACAGGAGAGACCCAGTACTTC. The V and J genes are TRBV5-1 and TRBJ2-5, with a tentative D call TRBD1 (8 bases). The CDR3 has 14 residues. Germline lookup yields CDR1 SGHRS and CDR2 YFSETQ. The V and J ends lost 4 bases and 4 bases respectively, with 14 bases between them. Complete variable domain (other parts from reference TRBV5-1 and TRBJ2-5): KAGVTQTPRYLIKTRGQQVTLSCSPISGHRSVSWYQQTPGQGLQFLFEYFSETQRNKGNFPGRFSGRQFSNSRSEMNVSTLELGDSALYLCASSQGGTGETQYFGPGTRLLVL.

The rearrangement uses TRBV30 and TRBJ1-2; 10 nucleotides align to TRBD1. V lost 0 bases to trimming and J lost 6 bases; unmatched junction nucleotides: 4. The CDR3 totals 14 residues. The germline CDR1 and CDR2 sequences are GTSNPN and SVGIG (reference sequence). CDR3 sequence (DNA): TGTGCCTGGAGTGTAACCGGACAGGGGGATGGCTACACCTTC. Its protein is CAWSVTGQGDGYTF.

The chain joins TRBV5-1 to TRBJ1-1; D gene ambiguous. The V gene lost 0 bases and the J gene lost 11 bases, with 11 bases spanning the gap. CDR3 length: 12 amino acids. Germline V gene data show CDR1 as SGHRS and CDR2 as YFSETQ. The CDR3 DNA follows: TGCGCCAGCAGCTTGGCCGGGGAGGTGGCTTTCTTT. Encoded protein: CASSLAGEVAFF.

This sequence joins TRBV6-1 and TRBJ2-7; D is undetermined. CDR1 MNHNS and CDR2 SASEGT come from the germline V gene. V was pared by 6 bases and J by 0 bases, with 6 bases between. This CDR3 is 12 amino acids long. DNA for the CDR3: TGTGCCAGCAGGAGGAACTCCTACGAGCAGTACTTC. Amino acid sequence: CASRRNSYEQYF.

The chain couples TRBV27 to TRBJ2-2; D may be TRBD2 (5 bases). This CDR3 has 12 residues. V dropped 8 bases and J dropped 6 bases, with 10 bases sitting between them. Germline V gives CDR1 MNHEY, CDR2 SMNVEV (reference sequence). The DNA for the CDR3 is TGTGCCAGCTGGAGCGGATCCGGGGAGCTGTTTTTT. Protein sequence: CASWSGSGELFF.

V and J are TRBV30 and TRBJ1-3; D not certain. Between the trimmed V and J ends, which lost 4 bases and 4 bases, there was a span of 17 bases. The CDR3 extends over 15 amino acids. Per the germline V gene, CDR1 is GTSNPN and CDR2 is SVGIG (reference sequence). CDR3 bases: TGTGCCTGGAAGGACGGGATCTATGTAGGAAACACCATATATTTT. It is translated as CAWKDGIYVGNTIYF.

The chain links TRBV18 to TRBJ1-1; no reliable D call. This CDR3 has 12 amino acids. Trimming pared 3 bases from V and 11 bases from J, leaving 13 bases between. Germline CDR1 is KGHSH and CDR2 is LQKENI. CDR3 region: CASSPTFAGAFF. CDR3 coding DNA: TGTGCCAGCTCACCCACATTTGCGGGGGCTTTCTTT.

This chain links TRBV5-1 with TRBJ1-6, with 9 bases aligning to TRBD1. This CDR3 region has 15 residues. CDR1 SGHRS and CDR2 YFSETQ come from the germline V gene. With V trimmed by 4 bases and J by 10 bases, 9 bases remained unmatched. Written as DNA, the CDR3 is TGCGCCAGCAGCCAACAGGGGGCAAGCCAATCACCCCTCCACTTT. Its translation: CASSQQGASQSPLHF.

This chain links TRBV13 with TRBJ1-6, with 11 bases aligning to TRBD1. The length of the CDR3 is 16 residues. Losses at the gene ends were 3 bases for V and 9 bases for J; bases not matched to a gene: 7. Germline CDR1 PRHDT, CDR2 FYEKMQ (reference sequence). The CDR3 region is CASSLAGTGGISPLHF. The CDR3 DNA sequence: TGTGCCAGCAGCTTGGCCGGGACAGGGGGAATTTCACCCCTCCACTTT.

The chain couples TRBV19 to TRBJ2-7, with 9 bases aligning to TRBD2. The CDR3 contains 13 residues. After removal of 8 bases from V and 4 bases from J, the junction contained 6 bases not matched to a gene. Germline CDR1 reads LNHDA; CDR2 reads SQIVND (reference sequence). CDR3 DNA: TGTGCCAGTTCGCGGGAGGGGGCATACGAGCAGTACTTC. Translated: CASSREGAYEQYF.

The CDR3 loop reads CASSTGGNSYEQYF. For the CDR3, the DNA is TGTGCCAGCTCAACCGGGGGGAACTCCTACGAGCAGTACTTC. This rearrangement joins TRBV18 to TRBJ2-7; 7 bases align to TRBD2. The CDR3 sequence is 14 residues long. The J segment lost 0 bases and the V segment lost 5 bases, leaving 4 bases of the junction unmatched. The germline V gene has CDR1 KGHSH and CDR2 LQKENI.

V and J are TRBV7-2 and TRBJ2-7, with TRBD2 matching 8 bases. J gave up 2 bases and V 1 base, and 4 bases lay outside the gene matches. The CDR3 extends over 15 amino acids. Germline assignment: CDR1 SGHTA and CDR2 FQGNSA. The CDR3 here is CASSLGLAGTYEQYF. DNA of the CDR3: TGTGCCAGCAGCTTAGGGCTAGCGGGCACCTACGAGCAGTACTTC.

The chain recombines TRBV6-6 with TRBJ2-2, with a possible D match to TRBD1 (6 bases). Looked up from germline, CDR1 is MNHNY and CDR2 is SVGAGI (reference sequence). The CDR3 length is 15 residues. With 2 bases removed from V and 5 bases from J, the gap between germline ends came to 12 bases. The CDR3 DNA reads TGTGCCAGCAGTTACCGACAGGTTTCTACCGGGGAGCTGTTTTTT. Translated, it gives CASSYRQVSTGELFF.

This rearrangement joins TRBV15 to TRBJ2-7; 7 nucleotides align to TRBD1. The germline V gene encodes CDR1 LNHNV and CDR2 YYDKDF (reference sequence). The CDR3 has 15 amino acids. Trimming took 2 bases from V and 2 from J; bases not matched to a gene: 6. This CDR3 is CATSRYPGQTYEQYF. The DNA for the CDR3 is TGTGCCACCAGCAGATACCCGGGACAGACCTACGAGCAGTACTTC.

This chain joins TRBV7-9 and TRBJ2-5; TRBD2 aligns across 11 bases. This CDR3 has 18 amino acids. Trimming took 6 bases from V and 1 from J; bases not matched to a gene: 13. The germline V gene has CDR1 SEHNR and CDR2 FQNEAQ (reference sequence). The CDR3 bases are TGTGCCAGCAGTTTCTCACTAGCGGGAGTTATGGTCCAAGAGACCCAGTACTTC. Amino acid sequence: CASSFSLAGVMVQETQYF.

V gene TRBV29-1 combines with J gene TRBJ1-2; possible D gene TRBD1, 5 bases. The CDR3 has 13 amino acids. Germline V CDR1 and CDR2: SQVTM, ANQGSEA. V dropped 3 bases and J dropped 4 bases, with 12 bases sitting between them. The CDR3 here is CSVERQFLYGYTF. The CDR3 coding sequence is TGCAGCGTTGAGCGACAGTTCCTCTATGGCTACACCTTC.

The chain carries TRBV10-2 and TRBJ2-1; D gene unclear. V lost 8 bases and J lost 0, with 11 bases in between. The CDR3 length is 14 residues. The germline V gene encodes CDR1 WSHSY and CDR2 SAAADI. The CDR3 coding sequence is TGCGCCAGCCGCACCTCGAGCTCCTACAATGAGCAGTTCTTC. Protein product: CASRTSSSYNEQFF.

This chain uses TRBV19 with TRBJ2-1; 7 bases map to TRBD2. Germline CDR1 LNHDA, CDR2 SQIVND (reference sequence). This CDR3 has 16 amino acids. V trimming: 3 bases; J trimming: 9 bases; junction bases outside the gene matches: 14. The CDR3 region is CASSILSGAGEGEQFF. The CDR3 coding sequence is TGTGCCAGTAGTATTTTGAGTGGGGCGGGAGAGGGTGAGCAGTTCTTC.

Comments on this clone: An end of the junction does not agree with germline; a read error may underlie this. The gene calls are TRBV5-1 and TRBJ1-3; 9 bases fit TRBD1. This CDR3 is built from 15 residues. Germline V gene data show CDR1 as SGHRS and CDR2 as YFSETQ. CDR3 region: CASSSTGGDGNNIYF. The CDR3 bases are TGCGCCAGCAGCTCGACAGGGGGAGATGGAAACAACATATATTTT.

The gene calls are TRBV6-5 and TRBJ1-2; D perhaps matches TRBD1 (5 bases). CDR3 length: 15 amino acids. Trimming pared 2 bases from V and 7 bases from J, leaving 17 bases between. Looked up from germline, CDR1 is MNHEY and CDR2 is SVGAGI. The CDR3 sequence: CASSYMQGRVSGYTF. The CDR3 nucleotides are TGTGCCAGCAGTTACATGCAGGGTAGGGTGTCTGGCTACACCTTC.

CDR3 sequence (DNA): TGTGCCAGCAGTTCAACCGACAGGGTGGGGGGCTACACCTTC. Its translation: CASSSTDRVGGYTF. The V and J genes are TRBV6-1 and TRBJ1-2; 7 bases match TRBD1. V shed 5 bases, J shed 8 bases, and the junction held 11 bases outside the gene matches. Per germline, CDR1 MNHNS and CDR2 SASEGT. The CDR3 sequence is 14 residues long.